This TCR beta chain was identified during a study of OX40 agonist ivuxolimab in advanced cancers. Study-level background: The patients received agonistic anti-OX40 (CD134) antibody ivuxolimab. Study observations and caveats: Determination of antigen specificity was not performed for the expanded peripheral T cells.

The germline V gene encodes CDR1 MNHEY and CDR2 SMNVEV (reference sequence). This CDR3 is built from 15 residues. V shed 5 bases and J shed 3 bases, with 15 bases lying between them. Regarding this clone: Its antigen is currently unknown.

Some clones are missing from TCRdb's copy, which holds only in-frame ones; the method was immunoSEQ multiplex PCR. The sample yields around 100,000 clones, roughly 95% seen once. The input for sequencing was CD4+ or CD8+ T cells sorted from blood, taken in a trial of the OX40 agonist ivuxolimab. This TCR was recovered from an adult with an advanced solid tumor such as melanoma, head and neck, liver or kidney cancer. The chain couples TRBV27 to TRBJ2-3; D gene uncertain. The CDR3, as DNA: TGTGCCAGCAGTGCAGGTGGCGGTAGGACAGATACGCAGTATTTT. This sequence encodes CASSAGGGRTDTQYF.